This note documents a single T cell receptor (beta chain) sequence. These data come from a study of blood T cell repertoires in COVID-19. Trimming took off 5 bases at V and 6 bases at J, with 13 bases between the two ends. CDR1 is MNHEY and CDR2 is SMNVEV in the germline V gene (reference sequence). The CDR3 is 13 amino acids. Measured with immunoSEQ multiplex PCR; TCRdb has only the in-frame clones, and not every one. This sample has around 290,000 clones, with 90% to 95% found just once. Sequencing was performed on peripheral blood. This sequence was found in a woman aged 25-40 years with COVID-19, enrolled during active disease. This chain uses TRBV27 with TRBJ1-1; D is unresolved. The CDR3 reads CASSHGGNAEAFF. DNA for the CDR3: TGTGCCAGCAGTCACGGAGGCAACGCTGAAGCTTTCTTT.